This TCR beta chain appears in the sequencing data of a study of TIL therapy for anti-PD-1-resistant metastatic lung cancer. Looking at the study overall: Patients had a median age of approximately 57 years (range 38-75). Regarding the study as a whole: This highly selected cohort may not generalize to typical lung cancer patients.

Time point reported: pre-treatment sample, taken before nivolumab and TIL therapy. Enrollment ran from October 2017 to January 2020. Sequencing used immunoSEQ v3. Survey-level samples got 2 million or so read pairs; deep-level samples got about 4.5-6.5 million. The data were produced by immunoSEQ multiplex PCR, yet TCRdb's version contains in-frame clones alone and is incomplete. Among around 59,000 clones listed, around 69% were seen once. This clone appeared a few times. Its antigen is still unknown. Germline V gives CDR1 SGHTA, CDR2 FQGTGA. This CDR3 has 15 amino acids. With 3 bases clipped from V and 4 bases from J, the junction kept 6 bases outside the gene matches.

The material was blood, obtained at baseline. This TCR was sampled from a person aged 25-80 years with non-small cell lung cancer. The V and J genes are TRBV7-3 and TRBJ2-5; TRBD2 agrees at 9 bases. The DNA for the CDR3 is TGTGCCAGCAGCTTTGCGGGACTAGCCGGAGAGACCCAGTACTTC. Translated, it gives CASSFAGLAGETQYF.